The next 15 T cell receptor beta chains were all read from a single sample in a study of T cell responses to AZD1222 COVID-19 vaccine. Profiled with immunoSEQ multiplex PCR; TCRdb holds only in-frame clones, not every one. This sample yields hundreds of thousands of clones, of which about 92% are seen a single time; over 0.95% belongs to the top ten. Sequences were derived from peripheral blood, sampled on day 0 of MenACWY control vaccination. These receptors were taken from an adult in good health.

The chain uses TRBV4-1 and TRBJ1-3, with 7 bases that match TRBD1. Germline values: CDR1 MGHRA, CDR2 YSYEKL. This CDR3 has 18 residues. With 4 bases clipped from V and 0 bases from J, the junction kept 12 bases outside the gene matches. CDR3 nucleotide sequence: TGCGCCAGCAGCCGAACCCCGGGACAGCCTCTCTCTGGAAACACCATATATTTT. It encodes CASSRTPGQPLSGNTIYF.

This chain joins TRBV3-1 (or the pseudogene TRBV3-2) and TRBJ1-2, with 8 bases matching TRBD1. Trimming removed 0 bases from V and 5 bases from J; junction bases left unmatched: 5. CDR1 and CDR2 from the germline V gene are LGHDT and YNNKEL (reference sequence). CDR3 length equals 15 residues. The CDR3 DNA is TGTGCCAGCAGCCAAGATACAGGGGGATGGTATGGCTACACCTTC. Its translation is CASSQDTGGWYGYTF.

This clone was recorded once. The CDR3 region has the DNA TGTGCCACCAGCAGAGACAGGGTAGATGGCTACACCTTC. Its translation: CATSRDRVDGYTF. The chain has TRBV15 and TRBJ1-2; TRBD1 is a possible D gene (5 bases). Germline assignment: CDR1 LNHNV and CDR2 YYDKDF (reference sequence). The CDR3 contains 13 residues. V was shortened by 0 bases and J by 6 bases, with 8 bases between the two germline ends.

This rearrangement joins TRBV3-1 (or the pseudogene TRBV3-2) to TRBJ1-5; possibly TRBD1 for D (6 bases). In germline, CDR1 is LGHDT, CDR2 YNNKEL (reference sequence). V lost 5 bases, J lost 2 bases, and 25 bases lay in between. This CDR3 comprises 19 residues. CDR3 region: CASSRTTEEGVFGNQPQHF. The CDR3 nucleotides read TGTGCCAGCAGCAGGACGACGGAGGAGGGGGTTTTTGGCAATCAGCCCCAGCATTTT.

The CDR3 DNA reads as TGTGCCAGCAGCCCGACAGGGCGCAACACTGAAGCTTTCTTT. Encoded protein: CASSPTGRNTEAFF. The J gene is TRBJ1-1, the V gene TRBV7-2; 7 nucleotides agree with TRBD1. Unmatched junction bases numbered 5, after V lost 5 bases and J lost 2 bases. This CDR3 spans 14 amino acids. Germline CDR1 reads SGHTA; CDR2 reads FQGNSA. The full variable domain, completed using reference TRBV7-2 and TRBJ1-1, is GAGVSQSPSNKVTEKGKDVELRCDPISGHTALYWYRQSLGQGLEFLIYFQGNSAPDKSGLPSDRFSAERTGGSVSTLTIQRTQQEDSAVYLCASSPTGRNTEAFFGQGTRLTVV.

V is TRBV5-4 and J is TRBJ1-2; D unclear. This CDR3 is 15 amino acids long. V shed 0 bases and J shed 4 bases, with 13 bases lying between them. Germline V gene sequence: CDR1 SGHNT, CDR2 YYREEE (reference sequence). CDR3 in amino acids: CASSLAGMAVYGYTF. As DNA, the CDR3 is TGTGCCAGCAGCTTGGCCGGGATGGCCGTCTATGGCTACACCTTC.

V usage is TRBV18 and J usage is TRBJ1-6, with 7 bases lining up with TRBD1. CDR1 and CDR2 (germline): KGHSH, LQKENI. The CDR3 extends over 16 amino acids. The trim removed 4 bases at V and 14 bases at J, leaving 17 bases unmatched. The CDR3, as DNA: TGTGCCAGCTCACTAAAGCGGGACAGCCTGGTTTCGGCCCTCCACTTT. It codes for CASSLKRDSLVSALHF.

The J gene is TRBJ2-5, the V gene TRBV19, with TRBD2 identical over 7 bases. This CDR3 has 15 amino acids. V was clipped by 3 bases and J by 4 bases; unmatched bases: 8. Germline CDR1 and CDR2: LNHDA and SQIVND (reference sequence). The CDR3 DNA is TGTGCCAGTAGTATGGGTGGGAGGGTTCGAGAGACCCAGTACTTC. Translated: CASSMGGRVRETQYF.

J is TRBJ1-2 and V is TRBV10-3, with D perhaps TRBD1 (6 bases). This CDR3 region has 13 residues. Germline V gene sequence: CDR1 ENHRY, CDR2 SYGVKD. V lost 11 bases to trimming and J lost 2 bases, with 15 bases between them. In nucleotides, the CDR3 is TGTGCCCCCAGACACAGGGCAAACTATGGCTACACCTTC. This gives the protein CAPRHRANYGYTF.

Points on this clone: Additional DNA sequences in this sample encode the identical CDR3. CDR3 sequence (DNA): TGTGCCAGCAGCCAGGAGGCCGGGTATTCACCCCTCCACTTT. Amino acids: CASSQEAGYSPLHF. The genes are TRBV3-1 (or the pseudogene TRBV3-2) and TRBJ1-6; D call uncertain. V was cut by 3 bases and J by 8 bases, with 11 bases left in between. Germline CDR1 is LGHDT and CDR2 is YNNKEL (reference sequence). This CDR3 spans 14 amino acids.

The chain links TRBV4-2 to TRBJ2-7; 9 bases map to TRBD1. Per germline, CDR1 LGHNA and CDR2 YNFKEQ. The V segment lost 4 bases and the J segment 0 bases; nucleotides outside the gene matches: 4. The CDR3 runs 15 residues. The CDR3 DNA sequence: TGTGCCAGCAGCCGAGGACAGGGGTCCTCCTACGAGCAGTACTTC. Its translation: CASSRGQGSSYEQYF.

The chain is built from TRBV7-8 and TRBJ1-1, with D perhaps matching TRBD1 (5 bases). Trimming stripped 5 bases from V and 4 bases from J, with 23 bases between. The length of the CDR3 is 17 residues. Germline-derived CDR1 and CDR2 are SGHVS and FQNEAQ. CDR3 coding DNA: TGTGCCAGCAGCATCCGGGCCCTTATATTTGGGGGCACTGAAGCTTTCTTT. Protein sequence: CASSIRALIFGGTEAFF. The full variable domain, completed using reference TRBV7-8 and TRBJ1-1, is GAGVSQSPRYKVAKRGQDVALRCDPISGHVSLFWYQQALGQGPEFLTYFQNEAQLDKSGLPSDRFFAERPEGSVSTLKIQRTQQEDSAVYLCASSIRALIFGGTEAFFGQGTRLTVV.

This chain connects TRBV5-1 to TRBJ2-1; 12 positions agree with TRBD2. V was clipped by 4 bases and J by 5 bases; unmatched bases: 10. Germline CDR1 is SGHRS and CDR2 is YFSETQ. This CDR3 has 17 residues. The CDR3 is CASSPPLTSGGNNEQFF. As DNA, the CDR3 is TGCGCCAGCAGCCCGCCCCTTACTAGCGGGGGGAACAATGAGCAGTTCTTC.

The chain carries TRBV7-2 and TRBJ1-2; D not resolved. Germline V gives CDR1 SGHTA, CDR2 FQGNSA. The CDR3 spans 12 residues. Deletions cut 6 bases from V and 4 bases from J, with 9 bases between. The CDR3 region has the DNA TGTGCCAGCAGGAGCGGCAGCTATGGCTACACCTTC. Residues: CASRSGSYGYTF.

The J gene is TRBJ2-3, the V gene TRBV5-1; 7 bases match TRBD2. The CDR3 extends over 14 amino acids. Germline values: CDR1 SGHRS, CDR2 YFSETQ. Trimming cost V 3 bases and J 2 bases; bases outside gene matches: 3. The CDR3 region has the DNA TGCGCCAGCAGCTGGAGCGGGGACACAGATACGCAGTATTTT. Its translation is CASSWSGDTDTQYF.